This TCR beta chain originates from a study of shared clonotypes between healthy human individuals. Study-wide background: The donor group consisted of two women and a few men, aged 18 to 49. Per-donor plates numbered three CD4 naive, three CD4 memory, two CD8 naive and one CD8 memory.

With respect to this clone: Its target is unknown.

General study results and limits: Researchers sampled only blood; tissue repertoires likely differ. Across a handful of donors, naive CD4 shared roughly 5.1%, naive CD8 3.5% to 4%, memory CD4 less than 2.5%, memory CD8 over 0.3%.

This CDR3 comprises 16 residues. Looked up from germline, CDR1 is GTSNPN and CDR2 is SVGIG (reference sequence). The V end was cut by 4 bases, the J end by 6 bases, with 25 bases between. Method: immunoSEQ multiplex PCR; TCRdb's copy keeps in-frame clones and lacks some. The sample carries hundreds of thousands of clones, about three quarters recorded once. This receptor was obtained from a woman in her twenties or thirties in good health. The source material was memory CD4+ T cells sorted from blood. Subset noted: CD45RA-negative fraction. The V call is TRBV30, the J call TRBJ2-7; tentatively, D is TRBD2 (6 bases). The CDR3, as DNA: TGTGCCTGGACGTCCGACTCAGCGGGCATCACGGGCGAGCAGTACTTC. Translating it yields CAWTSDSAGITGEQYF.